These 3 T cell receptor beta chains share one sample of origin, sequenced in a study of control samples from healthy donors and cancer patients. Here immunoSEQ multiplex PCR was the method, and the copy in TCRdb shows in-frame clones only, minus some. The top ten hold less than 6% of the sample, which has some 130,000 clones, around nine tenths seen once. The sample comprised blood. The receptors shown here come from a man aged 18 to 30 in good health.

V usage is TRBV25-1 and J usage is TRBJ2-5; D remains ambiguous. CDR1 is MGHDK, CDR2 SYGVNS, per germline. Trimming removed 1 base at V and 5 bases at J, with 2 bases between. The CDR3 has 11 amino acids. The CDR3 here is CASSEWETQYF. CDR3 DNA: TGTGCCAGCAGTGAATGGGAGACCCAGTACTTC.

This clone has more than one count but fewer than ten. V gene TRBV5-1 combines with J gene TRBJ2-3; D is possibly TRBD2 (5 bases). This CDR3 has 13 residues. V lost 4 bases to trimming and J lost 5 bases, with 11 bases between them. The V gene's germline CDR1 is SGHRS and CDR2 YFSETQ. The CDR3 reads CASSPRAGDTQYF. CDR3 coding DNA: TGCGCCAGCAGCCCAAGGGCGGGAGATACGCAGTATTTT.

The chain has TRBV28 and TRBJ2-7, with 8 positions matching TRBD1. Looked up from germline, CDR1 is MDHEN and CDR2 is SYDVKM. V lost 6 bases and J lost 2; bases outside the gene matches: 6. The CDR3 sequence is 14 residues long. CDR3 protein: CASRNRGSTYEQYF. The CDR3 nucleotides are TGTGCCAGCAGGAACAGGGGGTCTACCTACGAGCAGTACTTC.